The 11 T cell receptor beta chains reported below all come from one sample, sequenced in a study of a mutant IDH1 vaccine in newly diagnosed glioma. Their recognized antigens are unknown. The time point denotes: week 5, during vaccination. Mutant IDH1 20-mer peptide, at 300 ug, made up each vaccine dose, with topical imiquimod. Sequencing used immunoSEQ multiplex PCR; TCRdb keeps in-frame clones, though not all of them. The table lists about 75,000 clones, over 75% of them singletons, with roughly 0.6% in the top ten. The sequenced sample was PBMCs, obtained from a glioma patient whose treatment included an IDH1 peptide vaccine. Every receptor here comes from a woman aged 45-65 years with glioma.

Concerning this clone itself: A junction end diverges from the germline sequence, so it may reflect a read error. The V gene is TRBV5-1, the J gene TRBJ2-3, with no clear D. Germline V CDR1 and CDR2: SGHRS, YFSETQ. The CDR3 is made up of 13 amino acids. The CDR3 nucleotides read TGCGCCAGCAGCCCGCCTTCCACAGATGCGCAGTATTTT. Protein sequence: CASSPPSTDAQYF. Filled out from reference TRBV5-1 and TRBJ2-3, the complete variable domain reads KAGVTQTPRYLIKTRGQQVTLSCSPISGHRSVSWYQQTPGQGLQFLFEYFSETQRNKGNFPGRFSGRQFSNSRSEMNVSTLELGDSALYLCASSPPSTDAQYFGPGTRLTVL.

The chain combines TRBV4-1 with TRBJ2-7; 11 nucleotides align to TRBD1. The CDR3 loop spans 15 amino acids. The V segment lost 4 bases and the J segment 7 bases; nucleotides outside the gene matches: 9. Germline CDR1 reads MGHRA; CDR2 reads YSYEKL. The CDR3 here is CASSRTGTGGSEQYF. The CDR3 DNA is TGCGCCAGCAGCCGCACCGGGACAGGGGGATCAGAGCAGTACTTC.

The chain joins TRBV5-1 to TRBJ2-1; maybe TRBD2 (6 bases). Trimming removed 4 bases at V and 3 bases at J, with 17 bases between. CDR1 is SGHRS and CDR2 is YFSETQ in the germline V gene. The CDR3 is 16 residues long. This CDR3 reads CASSPLAFDIYNEQFF. In nucleotides, the CDR3 is TGCGCCAGCAGCCCCCTAGCGTTTGACATCTACAATGAGCAGTTCTTC.

The chain couples TRBV30 to TRBJ2-4, with 7 bases identical to TRBD2. The CDR3 sequence is 12 residues long. Losses at the gene ends were 4 bases for V and 8 bases for J; bases not matched to a gene: 5. Germline loops: CDR1 GTSNPN, CDR2 SVGIG (reference sequence). The CDR3 DNA is TGTGCCTGGACTACGGGGAGGGACATTCAGTACTTC. Its protein is CAWTTGRDIQYF.

V and J are TRBV27 and TRBJ1-1; possibly TRBD1 for D (5 bases). This CDR3 has 15 amino acids. CDR1 MNHEY and CDR2 SMNVEV come from the germline V gene (reference sequence). Trimming stripped 5 bases from V and 0 bases from J, with 13 bases between. In nucleotides, the CDR3 is TGTGCCAGCAGTCCCTGGGACGGTATGAACACTGAAGCTTTCTTT. Translation: CASSPWDGMNTEAFF.

The V and J genes are TRBV27 and TRBJ2-7; D perhaps matches TRBD2 (7 bases). V lost 4 bases to trimming and J lost 5 bases, with 18 bases between them. CDR1 is MNHEY, CDR2 SMNVEV, per germline (reference sequence). The CDR3 loop spans 15 amino acids. The CDR3 DNA is TGTGCCAGCAGTTCCGGGGGGCTCCCCCAAGACGAGCAGTACTTC. Translating it yields CASSSGGLPQDEQYF.

The chain employs TRBV6-5 and TRBJ1-1; D gene uncertain. The CDR3 length is 12 residues. CDR1 is MNHEY, CDR2 SVGAGI, per germline. The V end lost 4 bases, the J end lost 7 bases, and 10 bases lay between the germline ends. The CDR3 sequence is CASSSAGGEAFF. CDR3 bases: TGTGCCAGCAGTTCGGCAGGAGGTGAAGCTTTCTTT.

The V gene is TRBV7-9, the J gene TRBJ2-5, with D possibly matching TRBD1 (6 bases). The CDR3 sequence is 13 residues long. The germline V gene encodes CDR1 SEHNR and CDR2 FQNEAQ (reference sequence). The V end lost 1 base, the J end lost 3 bases, and 6 bases lay between the germline ends. Written as DNA, the CDR3 is TGTGCCAGCAGCTTAGGACAGGAAGAGACCCAGTACTTC. Its translation: CASSLGQEETQYF.

The chain is built from TRBV10-2 and TRBJ2-7; 11 bases match TRBD2. CDR3 size: 18 residues. The trim removed 3 bases at V and 1 base at J, leaving 11 bases unmatched. Germline CDR1 is WSHSY and CDR2 is SAAADI. The CDR3 DNA follows: TGCGCCAGCAGTGACAGGGCCCCCGGGACTAGCGGTTCCTACGAGCAGTACTTC. Translation: CASSDRAPGTSGSYEQYF.

This clone showed up just once. This sequence joins TRBV18 and TRBJ2-2; D is unclear. The CDR3 extends over 16 amino acids. Trimming removed 3 bases from V and 3 bases from J, with 14 bases in between. Germline-derived CDR1 and CDR2 are KGHSH and LQKENI. The CDR3 loop reads CASSPFQVVDTGELFF. The CDR3 DNA reads TGTGCCAGCTCACCGTTCCAGGTTGTCGACACCGGGGAGCTGTTTTTT.

The chain joins TRBV7-9 to TRBJ1-5; D call uncertain. The CDR3 extends over 16 amino acids. The germline gives CDR1 SEHNR, CDR2 FQNEAQ (reference sequence). With 1 base removed from V and 2 bases from J, the gap between germline ends came to 12 bases. CDR3 residues: CASSLEGSSGNQPQHF. CDR3 DNA: TGTGCCAGCAGCTTAGAAGGGTCATCGGGCAATCAGCCCCAGCATTTT.